The clone carrying this TCR beta chain was recorded a few times. The antigen is unknown. Germline V gene sequence: CDR1 SEHNR, CDR2 FQNEAQ (reference sequence). CDR3 length equals 12 residues. Trimming took 5 bases from V and 5 from J, leaving 10 bases between them. The data were obtained in a study of T cells in Graves' hyperthyroidism and ophthalmopathy. It was RNA transcripts that yielded the amplified TCR beta CDR3 regions. A first-round RT-PCR of the TCR CDR3 used the HTBI primer set. TCRdb independently ran MiXCR on the multiplex PCR reads; one entry per CDR3 protein. The sample contains some 300,000 distinct CDR3 sequences, roughly an eighth of which appear only once. Pregnant or lactating patients were excluded, as were those with uncontrolled infection or other autoimmune disease. Findings and caveats of the study: Stable hyperthyroidism was told apart from ophthalmopathy by a model built on 13 V-J features. Most clonotypes that expanded in the thyroid above 0.001 also showed up in blood.

This sequence joins TRBV7-9 and TRBJ2-7, with D perhaps TRBD1 (6 bases). The TCR comes from a woman between 40 and 55 years old with Graves' hyperthyroidism. Sequencing was performed on blood. The CDR3 protein is CASSNHRDEQYF. CDR3 nucleotide sequence: TGTGCCAGCAGCAATCACAGGGACGAGCAGTACTTC. The variable domain in full, with the rest retrieved from reference TRBV7-9 and TRBJ2-7, is DTGVSQNPRHKITKRGQNVTFRCDPISEHNRLYWYRQTLGQGPEFLTYFQNEAQLEKSRLLSDRFSAERPKGSFSTLEIQRTEQGDSAMYLCASSNHRDEQYFGPGTRLTVT.